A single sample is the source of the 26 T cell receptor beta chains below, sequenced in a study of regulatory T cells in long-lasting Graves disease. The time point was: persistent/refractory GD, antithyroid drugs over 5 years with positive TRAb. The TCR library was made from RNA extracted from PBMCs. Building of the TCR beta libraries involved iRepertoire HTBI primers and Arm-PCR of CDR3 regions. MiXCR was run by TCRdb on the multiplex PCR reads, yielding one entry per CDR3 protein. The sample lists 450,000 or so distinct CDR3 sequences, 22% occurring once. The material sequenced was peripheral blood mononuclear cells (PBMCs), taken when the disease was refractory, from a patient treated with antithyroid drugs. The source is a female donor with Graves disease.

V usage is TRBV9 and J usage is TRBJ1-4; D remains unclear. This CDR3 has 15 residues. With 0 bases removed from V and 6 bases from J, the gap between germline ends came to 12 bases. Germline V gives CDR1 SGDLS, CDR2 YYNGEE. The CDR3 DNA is TGTGCCAGCAGCGTAGTGGACCTCGGAGATGAAAAACTGTTTTTT. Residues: CASSVVDLGDEKLFF.

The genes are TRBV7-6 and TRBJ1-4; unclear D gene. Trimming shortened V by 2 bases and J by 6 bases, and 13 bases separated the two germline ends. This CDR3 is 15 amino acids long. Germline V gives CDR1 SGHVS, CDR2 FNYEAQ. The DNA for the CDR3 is TGTGCCAGCAGCTTAAGCCGGCTGGACGATGAAAAACTGTTTTTT. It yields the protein CASSLSRLDDEKLFF.

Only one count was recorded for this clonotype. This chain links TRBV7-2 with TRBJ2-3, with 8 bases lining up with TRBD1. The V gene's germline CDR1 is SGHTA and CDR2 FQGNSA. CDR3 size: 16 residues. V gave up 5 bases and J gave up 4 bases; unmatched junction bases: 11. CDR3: CASSPGDRKNPDTQYF. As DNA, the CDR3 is TGTGCCAGCAGCCCTGGGGACAGGAAAAATCCAGATACGCAGTATTTT.

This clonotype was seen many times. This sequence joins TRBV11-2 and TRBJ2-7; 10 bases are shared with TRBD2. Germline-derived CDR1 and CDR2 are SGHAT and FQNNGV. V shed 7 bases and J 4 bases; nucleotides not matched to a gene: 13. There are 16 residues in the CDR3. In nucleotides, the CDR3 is TGTGCCAGCACCCAGGCGCGGGTAGCGGGAGGTTACGAGCAGTACTTC. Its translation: CASTQARVAGGYEQYF.

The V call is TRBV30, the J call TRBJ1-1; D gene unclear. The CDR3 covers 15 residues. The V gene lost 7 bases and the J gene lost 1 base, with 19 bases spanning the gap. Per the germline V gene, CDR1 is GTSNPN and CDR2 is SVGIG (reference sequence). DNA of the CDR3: TGTGCCTTCAAACAGTTCACCCGGGCGAACACTGAAGCTTTCTTT. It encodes CAFKQFTRANTEAFF.

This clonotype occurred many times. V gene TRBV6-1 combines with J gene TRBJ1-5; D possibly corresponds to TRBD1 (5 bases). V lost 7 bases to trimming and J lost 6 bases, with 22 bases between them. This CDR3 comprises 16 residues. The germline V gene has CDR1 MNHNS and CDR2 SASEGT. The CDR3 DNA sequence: TGTGCCAGCACCCCATGGGCCGGGGACCGCTTTCAGCCCCAGCATTTT. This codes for CASTPWAGDRFQPQHF.

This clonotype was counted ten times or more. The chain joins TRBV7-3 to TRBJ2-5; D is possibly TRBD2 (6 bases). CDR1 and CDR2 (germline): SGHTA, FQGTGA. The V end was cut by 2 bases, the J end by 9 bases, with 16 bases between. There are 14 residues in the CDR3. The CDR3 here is CASSLAGGAAPQYF. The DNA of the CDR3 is TGTGCCAGCAGCTTAGCTGGAGGGGCCGCCCCCCAGTACTTC. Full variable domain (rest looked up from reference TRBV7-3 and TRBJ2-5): GAGVSQTPSNKVTEKGKYVELRCDPISGHTALYWYRQSLGQGPEFLIYFQGTGAADDSGLPNDRFFAVRPEGSVSTLKIQRTERGDSAVYLCASSLAGGAAPQYFGPGTRLLVL.

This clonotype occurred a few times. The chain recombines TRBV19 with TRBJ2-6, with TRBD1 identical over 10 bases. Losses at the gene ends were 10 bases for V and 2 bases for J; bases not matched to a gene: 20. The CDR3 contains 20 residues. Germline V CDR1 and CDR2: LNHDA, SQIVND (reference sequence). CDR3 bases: TGTGCCACGCATACCCCGGGACAGGGGAGGGGAATCCCTGGGGCCAACGTCCTGACTTTC. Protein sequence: CATHTPGQGRGIPGANVLTF.

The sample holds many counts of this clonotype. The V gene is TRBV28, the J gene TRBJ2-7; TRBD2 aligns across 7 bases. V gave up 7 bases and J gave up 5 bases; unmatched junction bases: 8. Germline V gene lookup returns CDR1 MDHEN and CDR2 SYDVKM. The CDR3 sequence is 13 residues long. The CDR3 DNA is TGTGCCAGCACCGAGACGGGGGGAAACGAGCAGTACTTC. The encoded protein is CASTETGGNEQYF.

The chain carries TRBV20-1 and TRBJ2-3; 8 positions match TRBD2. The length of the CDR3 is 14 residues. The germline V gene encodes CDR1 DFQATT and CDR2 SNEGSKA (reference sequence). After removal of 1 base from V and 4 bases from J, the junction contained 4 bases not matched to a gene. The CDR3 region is CSARVRGGADTQYF. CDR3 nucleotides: TGCAGTGCTAGAGTCCGGGGGGGAGCAGATACGCAGTATTTT.

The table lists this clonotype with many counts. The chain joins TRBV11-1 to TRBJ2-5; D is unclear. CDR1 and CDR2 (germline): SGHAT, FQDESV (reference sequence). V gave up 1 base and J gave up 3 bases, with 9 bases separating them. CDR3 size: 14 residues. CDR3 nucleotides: TGTGCCAGCAGCTTAGGGATAGCAGAAGAGACCCAGTACTTC. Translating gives CASSLGIAEETQYF.

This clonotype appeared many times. The DNA of the CDR3 is TGTGCCAGCAGCTTGGGACTAGCGGGGACAAGCTCCTACGAGCAGTACTTC. Amino acid sequence: CASSLGLAGTSSYEQYF. The chain joins TRBV5-6 to TRBJ2-7; 11 nucleotides line up with TRBD2. There are 17 residues in the CDR3. Trimming cost V 0 bases and J 0 bases; bases outside gene matches: 5. Germline V gene lookup returns CDR1 SGHDT and CDR2 YYEEEE.

Written as DNA, the CDR3 is TGTGCCAGCAGCCAATTAGGGGGACGTGGCACTGAAGCTTTCTTT. Translated: CASSQLGGRGTEAFF. The chain uses TRBV4-2 and TRBJ1-1, with a weak D call TRBD1 (6 bases). This CDR3 has 15 amino acids. CDR1 LGHNA and CDR2 YNFKEQ come from the germline V gene. V was trimmed by 2 bases and J by 4 bases, leaving 14 bases between them.

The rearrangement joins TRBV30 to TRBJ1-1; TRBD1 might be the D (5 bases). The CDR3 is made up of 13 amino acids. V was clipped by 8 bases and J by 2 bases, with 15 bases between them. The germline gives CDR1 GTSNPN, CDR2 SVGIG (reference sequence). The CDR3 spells CAGTSGTNTEAFF. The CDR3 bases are TGTGCCGGAACTTCCGGGACCAACACTGAAGCTTTCTTT.

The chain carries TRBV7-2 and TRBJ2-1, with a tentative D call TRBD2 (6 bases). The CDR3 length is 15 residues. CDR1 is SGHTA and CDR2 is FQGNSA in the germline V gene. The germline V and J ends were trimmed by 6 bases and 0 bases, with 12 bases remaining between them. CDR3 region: CASSPGVSSYNEQFF. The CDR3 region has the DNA TGTGCCAGCAGTCCGGGGGTTAGCTCCTACAATGAGCAGTTCTTC.

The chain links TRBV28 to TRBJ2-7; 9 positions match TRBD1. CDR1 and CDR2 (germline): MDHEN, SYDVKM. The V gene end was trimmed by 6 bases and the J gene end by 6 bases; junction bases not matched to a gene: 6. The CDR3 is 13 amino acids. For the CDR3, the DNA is TGTGCCAGCAGCACCGGGACAGGGCGCGAGCAGTACTTC. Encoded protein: CASSTGTGREQYF.

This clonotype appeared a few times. The CDR3 region is CASSPEQGSYEQYF. For the CDR3, the DNA is TGTGCCAGCTCACCGGAACAGGGTAGCTACGAGCAGTACTTC. The V and J genes are TRBV18 and TRBJ2-7; D perhaps matches TRBD1 (6 bases). The CDR3 extends over 14 amino acids. V was cut by 3 bases and J by 3 bases, with 12 bases left in between. Germline V gives CDR1 KGHSH, CDR2 LQKENI.

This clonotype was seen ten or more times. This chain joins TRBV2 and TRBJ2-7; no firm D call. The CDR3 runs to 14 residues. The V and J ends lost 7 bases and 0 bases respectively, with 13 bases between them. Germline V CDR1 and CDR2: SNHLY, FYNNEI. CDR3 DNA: TGTGCCAGCATCCGGCTTGCAAGCTCCTACGAGCAGTACTTC. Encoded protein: CASIRLASSYEQYF.

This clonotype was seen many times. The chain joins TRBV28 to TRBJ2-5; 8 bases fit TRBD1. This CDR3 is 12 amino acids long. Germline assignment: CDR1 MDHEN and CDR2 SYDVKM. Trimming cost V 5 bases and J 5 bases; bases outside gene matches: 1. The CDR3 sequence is CASSDRGETQYF. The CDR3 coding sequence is TGTGCCAGCAGTGACAGGGGCGAGACCCAGTACTTC.

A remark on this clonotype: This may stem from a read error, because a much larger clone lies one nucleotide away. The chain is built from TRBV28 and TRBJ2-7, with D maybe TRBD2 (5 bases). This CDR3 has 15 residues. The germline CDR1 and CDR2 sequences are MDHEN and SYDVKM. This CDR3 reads CASSLSTPSSHEQYF. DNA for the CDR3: TGTGCCAGCAGTTTATCGACACCTAGCTCCCACGAGCAGTACTTC.

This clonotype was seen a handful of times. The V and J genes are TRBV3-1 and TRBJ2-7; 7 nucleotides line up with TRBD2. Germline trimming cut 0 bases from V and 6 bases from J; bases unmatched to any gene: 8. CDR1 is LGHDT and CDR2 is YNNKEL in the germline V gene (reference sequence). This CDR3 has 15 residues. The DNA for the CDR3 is TGTGCCAGCAGCCAAGATTGGCGGGAGTCCGGCGAGCAGTACTTC. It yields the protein CASSQDWRESGEQYF.

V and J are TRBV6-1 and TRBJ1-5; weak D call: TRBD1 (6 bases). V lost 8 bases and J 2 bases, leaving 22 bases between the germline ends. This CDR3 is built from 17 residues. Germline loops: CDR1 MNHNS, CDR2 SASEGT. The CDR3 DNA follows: TGTGCCAGCCGCTTCGGCAGGGGAAAGTCTGGCAATCAGCCCCAGCATTTT. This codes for CASRFGRGKSGNQPQHF.

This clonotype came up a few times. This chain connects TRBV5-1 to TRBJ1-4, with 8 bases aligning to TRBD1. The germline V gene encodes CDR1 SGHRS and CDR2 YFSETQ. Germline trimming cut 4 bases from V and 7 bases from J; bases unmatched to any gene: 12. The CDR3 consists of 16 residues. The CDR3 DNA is TGCGCCAGCAGCCTAGGGTCCACAGGGGGGTTTGAAAAACTGTTTTTT. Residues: CASSLGSTGGFEKLFF.

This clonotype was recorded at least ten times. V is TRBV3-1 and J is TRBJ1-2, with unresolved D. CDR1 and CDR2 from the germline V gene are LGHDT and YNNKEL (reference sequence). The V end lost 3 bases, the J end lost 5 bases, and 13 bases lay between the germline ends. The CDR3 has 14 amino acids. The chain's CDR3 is CASSQDGVTYGYTF. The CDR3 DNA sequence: TGTGCCAGCAGCCAGGACGGCGTCACTTATGGCTACACCTTC.

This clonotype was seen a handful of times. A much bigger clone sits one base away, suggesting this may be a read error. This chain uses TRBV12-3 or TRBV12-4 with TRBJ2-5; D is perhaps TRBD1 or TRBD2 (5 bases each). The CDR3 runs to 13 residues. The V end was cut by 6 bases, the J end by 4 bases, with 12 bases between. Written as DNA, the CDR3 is TGTGCCAGCAGACCCCTCGGGACAGAGACCCAGTACTTC. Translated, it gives CASRPLGTETQYF.

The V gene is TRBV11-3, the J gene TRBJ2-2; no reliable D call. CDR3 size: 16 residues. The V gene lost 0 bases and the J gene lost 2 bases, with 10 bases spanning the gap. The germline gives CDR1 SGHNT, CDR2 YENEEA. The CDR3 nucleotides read TGTGCCAGCAGCTTAGATTACGGTATAAACACCGGGGAGCTGTTTTTT. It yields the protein CASSLDYGINTGELFF.